This TCR beta chain was sequenced in a study of CD8 T cells in Susac syndrome (dated by TCRdb to between 2019 and 2020). With regard to the full study: Repertoire sequencing was used to test whether CD8+ T cell activation and differentiation in Susac syndrome was antigen driven.

Concerning this clonotype itself: Its binding antigen is unknown. Qualities for individual bases were not recorded, and no much larger clone is one base off.

Broad study findings and their caveats: The number of individuals in the TCR sequencing and HLA analysis was recognized as being relatively small.

Peripheral blood CD8+ and CD4+ T cells from healthy donors, Susac syndrome patients and multiple sclerosis patients were profiled using high-throughput TCR beta sequencing. The multiple sclerosis controls were treatment-naive patients whose relapsing-remitting disease, either stable or active, fulfilled the revised McDonald criteria. Bulk CD8+ and CD4+ T cells were purified magnetically by negative isolation, whereas CD8+ TEMRA cells were enriched by FACS. Blood was drawn into EDTA tubes, processed within 24 hours, and PBMCs were isolated by density gradient centrifugation. PBMCs intended for TCR sequencing were cryopreserved in liquid nitrogen and thawed later in a water bath at 37 degrees C. Purity of sorted or isolated CD4+, CD8+ and CD8+ TEMRA cells was at least 90%. RNA was extracted using the RNeasy kit, and about 0.45 to 1 ug of the RNA was reverse transcribed with random hexamers. The immunoSEQ multiplex PCR assay, which covers 54 Vbeta and 13 Jbeta segments, was used to amplify TCR beta CDR3 regions. To correct PCR amplification bias, a synthetic template baseline was used for both primer optimization and computational correction. The study's own analysis went as follows. Reads were annotated to V, D and J genes per IMGT and analyzed with immunoSEQ Analyzer, keeping only productive sequences. To calculate clonality, Shannon entropy was normalized by log2 of the number of productive unique sequences and then subtracted from one. For each patient and control, public and private clones were evaluated among the 100 most prevalent clones. Susac-specific clones were defined as absent from healthy and MS cohorts, roughly 1,100 published viral clones and other ImmuneACCESS disease sequences. The raw public reads went through TCRdb reprocessing: fastp at Q25, MiXCR clone calling, in-frame beta chains kept. Entries that share a CDR3 protein sequence are merged under the most common genes and DNA. The V and J calls reflect TCRdb's pipeline rather than the authors' work. The sample yields about 300,000 distinct CDR3 sequences; 92% were counted once. The biggest ten clones account for around 0.07% of the sample.

The sample comprised CD4+ T cells from PBMCs. This TCR derives from a human donor with multiple sclerosis.

Read as DNA, the sequence is TGCAGTGCTATTGACTGGCCCCGAGGGCCCCAGTACTTC. Its translation reads: CSAIDWPRGPQYF. This chain joins TRBV20-1 to TRBJ2-5; TRBD2 might be the D gene, on 5 matching bases. CDR1 and CDR2 are drawn from the germline V gene (reference sequence): DFQATT, SNEGSKA. V is reduced by 4 bases and J by 9 bases, leaving a spacing of 18 bases between them. The CDR3, from cysteine to phenylalanine, totals 13 residues. Only the CDR3 part of the read is kept: 39 bases, read in frame from the first base.